This TCR beta chain was captured in a study of blood T cell repertoires in COVID-19 (dated by TCRdb to between 2020 and 2021). Study-wide context: The collaborator samples originated in the United States, Italy and Spain and spanned the acute and convalescent phases of COVID-19. The prospective study material was composed of cDNA or gDNA derived from T cells, B-cell-depleted T cells, or PBMCs. Deeply sampled blood TCRbeta repertoires from subjects exposed to, actively infected with, or recovered from COVID-19 were included in the dataset. The repertoires were released in a freely available public database meant as a resource for research on the immune response to SARS-CoV-2. Samples were obtained from the ongoing ImmuneRACE study (first 160 participants) and from 1,254 subjects provided by 6 global collaborators. Sample metadata almost always included a de-identified subject ID, COVID-19 status, age in years and sex. Where HLA class I and class II types were available, the types were taken from metadata supplied by the sample provider, not from assay-based typing.

At the junction V is shortened by 1 base and J by 5 bases, with 3 bases in between. In the germline V gene, CDR1 corresponds to KGHSH and CDR2 to LQKENI. The cysteine opens and the phenylalanine closes a CDR3 of 11 amino acids. Just the 33-base CDR3 DNA is kept, in frame starting at base 1. The immunoSEQ Assay, a bias-controlled multiplex PCR, was used to amplify TCRbeta CDR3 regions from genomic DNA. Regarding the original processing steps: Within the assay, amplification of reference gene primers was used to estimate how many nucleated cells each sample contained. To quantify the absolute abundance of each unique TCRbeta CDR3 rearrangement, sequence reads were collapsed and filtered. For each sample, productive Simpson clonality was calculated as the square root of Simpson's diversity index across productive rearrangements. TCRdb retrieved this table from immuneACCESS and kept in-frame rearrangements only. Not all clones are present; in checked studies, unresolved V genes account for under half, and no reason is known for the remainder. That table furnishes V, J and clone size, whereas the DNA furnished D and trimming. The sample table records around 150,000 clones; 84% of these occur just once. The biggest ten clones account for 8.9% of the sample.

One collaborating source in Seattle enrolled patients while the patients were actively infected and followed the patients over time throughout the course of disease. The collaborating institutions used their own protocols to collect whole blood in K2EDTA tubes. For TCRbeta analysis, collaborators shipped samples in one of three forms: frozen whole blood, isolated PBMCs, or DNA extracted from either of those sample types. Overall study outcomes, separate from this receptor: The quantity of clinical and demographic metadata differed by source and by participant and was supplied without curation.

About this clone itself: Its recognized antigen is unknown. Base qualities are not recorded, but no much larger clone differs from it by a single base. Additional DNA sequences in this sample encode the identical CDR3.

The specimen was peripheral blood. The sequence was obtained from a man younger than 40 with COVID-19, enrolled during active disease. The sequence links TRBV18 to TRBJ2-7, with no D gene named confidently. The nucleotides are TGTGCCAGCTCACCACGCGACGAGCAGTACTTC. The translation is CASSPRDEQYF.